In its sample, the clone carrying this T cell receptor beta chain was seen many times. Arm-PCR with iRepertoire HTBI primers amplified the CDR3 regions for these TCR beta libraries. Each CDR3 protein gets one entry after TCRdb re-called the multiplex PCR reads with MiXCR. The profile shows about 330,000 distinct CDR3 sequences, 15% to 20% of them singletons. The sample comes from a study of regulatory T cells in long-lasting Graves disease. The sample's time point: newly diagnosed GD, antithyroid drugs for less than 3 months. Extracted PBMC RNA gave rise to the TCR library. V was pared by 7 bases and J by 0 bases, with 16 bases between. Per the germline V gene, CDR1 is MNHEY and CDR2 is SMNVEV (reference sequence). The CDR3 length is 15 residues. This sample was shared with a second study, whose subject was T cells in Graves' hyperthyroidism and ophthalmopathy.

The V and J genes are TRBV27 and TRBJ2-7; weak D call: TRBD2 (5 bases). Specimen: peripheral blood mononuclear cells (PBMCs), collected at new diagnosis, from a patient treated with antithyroid drugs. The receptor comes from a young woman with Graves disease. The CDR3 sequence is CASTPGGGGSYEQYF. CDR3 nucleotides: TGTGCCAGCACTCCTGGCGGCGGAGGCTCCTACGAGCAGTACTTC.